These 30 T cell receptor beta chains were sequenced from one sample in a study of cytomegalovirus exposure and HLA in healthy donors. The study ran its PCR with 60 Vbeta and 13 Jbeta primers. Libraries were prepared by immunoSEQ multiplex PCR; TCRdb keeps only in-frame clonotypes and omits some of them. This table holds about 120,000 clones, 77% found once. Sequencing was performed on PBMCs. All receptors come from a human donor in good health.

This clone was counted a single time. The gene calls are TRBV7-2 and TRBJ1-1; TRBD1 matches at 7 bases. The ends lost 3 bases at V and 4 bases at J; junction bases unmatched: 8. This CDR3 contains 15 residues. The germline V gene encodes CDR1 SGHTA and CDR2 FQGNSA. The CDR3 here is CASSFDHRGSTEAFF. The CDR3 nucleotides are TGTGCCAGCAGCTTTGATCACAGGGGTTCCACTGAAGCTTTCTTT.

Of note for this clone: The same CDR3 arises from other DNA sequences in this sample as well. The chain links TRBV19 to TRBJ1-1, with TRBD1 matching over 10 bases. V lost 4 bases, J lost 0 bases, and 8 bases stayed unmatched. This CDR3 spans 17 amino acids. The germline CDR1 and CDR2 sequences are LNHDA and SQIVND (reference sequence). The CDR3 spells CASSTETGGLMNTEAFF. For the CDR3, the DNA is TGTGCCAGTAGTACCGAGACAGGGGGCCTAATGAACACTGAAGCTTTCTTT.

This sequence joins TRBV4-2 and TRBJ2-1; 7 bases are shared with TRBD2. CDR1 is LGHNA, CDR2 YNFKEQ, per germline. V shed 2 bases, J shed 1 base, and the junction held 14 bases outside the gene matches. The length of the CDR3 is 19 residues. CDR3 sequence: CASSQIGTRTRSSYNEQFF. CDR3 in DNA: TGTGCCAGCAGCCAAATTGGAACCAGGACTAGATCGTCCTACAATGAGCAGTTCTTC.

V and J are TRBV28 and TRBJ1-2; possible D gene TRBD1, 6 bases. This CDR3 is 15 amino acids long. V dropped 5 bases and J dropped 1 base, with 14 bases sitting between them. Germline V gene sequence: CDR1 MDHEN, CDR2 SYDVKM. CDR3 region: CASSIVDSFNYGYTF. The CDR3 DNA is TGTGCCAGCAGTATCGTGGACAGCTTTAACTATGGCTACACCTTC.

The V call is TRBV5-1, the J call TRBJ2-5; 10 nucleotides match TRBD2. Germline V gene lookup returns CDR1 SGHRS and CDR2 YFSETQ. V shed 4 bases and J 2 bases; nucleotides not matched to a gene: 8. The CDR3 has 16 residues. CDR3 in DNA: TGCGCCAGCAGCAGTACCGGGACTAGCGTACAAGAGACCCAGTACTTC. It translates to CASSSTGTSVQETQYF.

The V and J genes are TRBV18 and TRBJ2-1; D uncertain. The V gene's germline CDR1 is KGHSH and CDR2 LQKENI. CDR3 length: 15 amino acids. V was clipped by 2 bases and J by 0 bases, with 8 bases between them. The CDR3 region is CASSPAVLSYNEQFF. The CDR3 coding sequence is TGTGCCAGCTCACCAGCGGTACTCTCCTACAATGAGCAGTTCTTC.

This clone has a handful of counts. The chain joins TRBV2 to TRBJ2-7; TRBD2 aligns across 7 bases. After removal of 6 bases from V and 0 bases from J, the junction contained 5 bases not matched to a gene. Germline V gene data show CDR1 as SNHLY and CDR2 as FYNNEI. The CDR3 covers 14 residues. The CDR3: CASRGGGGSYEQYF. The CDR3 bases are TGTGCCAGCAGGGGCGGCGGGGGCTCCTACGAGCAGTACTTC.

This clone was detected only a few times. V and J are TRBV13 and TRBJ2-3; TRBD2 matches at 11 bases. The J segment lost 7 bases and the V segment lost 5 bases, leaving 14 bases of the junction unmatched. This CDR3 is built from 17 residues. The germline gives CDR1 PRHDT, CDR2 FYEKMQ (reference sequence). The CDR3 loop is CASSGTLAGGSGNTQYF. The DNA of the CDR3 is TGTGCCAGCAGCGGAACTCTAGCGGGAGGTTCGGGGAATACGCAGTATTTT.

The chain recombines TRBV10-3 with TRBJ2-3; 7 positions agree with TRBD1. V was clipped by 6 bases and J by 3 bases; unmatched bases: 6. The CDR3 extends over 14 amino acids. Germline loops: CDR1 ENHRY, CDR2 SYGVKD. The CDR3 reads CAISPTGQTDTQYF. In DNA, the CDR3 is TGTGCCATCAGCCCGACAGGGCAAACAGATACGCAGTATTTT.

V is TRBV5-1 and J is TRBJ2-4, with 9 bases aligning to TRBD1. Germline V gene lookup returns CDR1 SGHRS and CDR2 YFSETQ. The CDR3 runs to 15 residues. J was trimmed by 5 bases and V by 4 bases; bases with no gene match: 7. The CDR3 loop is CASSGGRTGENIQYF. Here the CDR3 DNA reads TGCGCCAGCAGCGGGGGGAGGACAGGGGAAAACATTCAGTACTTC.

The CDR3 spells CASRGDRNTEAFF. The CDR3, as DNA: TGTGCCAGCAGGGGGGACAGGAACACTGAAGCTTTCTTT. V gene TRBV2 combines with J gene TRBJ1-1; 7 positions match TRBD1. The germline V gene has CDR1 SNHLY and CDR2 FYNNEI. J gave up 1 base and V 6 bases, and 2 bases lay outside the gene matches. The CDR3 loop spans 13 amino acids. The full variable domain, completed using reference TRBV2 and TRBJ1-1, is EPEVTQTPSHQVTQMGQEVILRCVPISNHLYFYWYRQILGQKVEFLVSFYNNEISEKSEIFDDQFSVERPDGSNFTLKIRSTKLEDSAMYFCASRGDRNTEAFFGQGTRLTVV.

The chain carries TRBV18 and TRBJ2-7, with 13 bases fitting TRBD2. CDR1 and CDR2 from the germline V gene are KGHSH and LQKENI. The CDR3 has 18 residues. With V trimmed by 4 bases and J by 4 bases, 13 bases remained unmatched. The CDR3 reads CASSLPPGLAGPQYEQYF. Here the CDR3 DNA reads TGTGCCAGCTCACTACCTCCGGGACTAGCGGGACCCCAGTACGAGCAGTACTTC.

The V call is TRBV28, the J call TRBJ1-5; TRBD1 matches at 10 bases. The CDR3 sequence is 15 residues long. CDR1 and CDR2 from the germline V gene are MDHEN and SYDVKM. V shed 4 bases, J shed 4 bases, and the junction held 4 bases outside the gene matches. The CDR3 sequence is CASSSWTGGNQPQHF. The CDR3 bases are TGTGCCAGCAGTTCCTGGACAGGGGGAAATCAGCCCCAGCATTTT.

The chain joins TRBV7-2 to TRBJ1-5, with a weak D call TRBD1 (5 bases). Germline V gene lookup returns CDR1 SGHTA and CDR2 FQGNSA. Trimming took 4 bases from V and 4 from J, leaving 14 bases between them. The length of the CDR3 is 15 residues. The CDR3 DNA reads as TGTGCCAGCAGCTCAAGGGTGGGGGGAAATCAGCCCCAGCATTTT. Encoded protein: CASSSRVGGNQPQHF.

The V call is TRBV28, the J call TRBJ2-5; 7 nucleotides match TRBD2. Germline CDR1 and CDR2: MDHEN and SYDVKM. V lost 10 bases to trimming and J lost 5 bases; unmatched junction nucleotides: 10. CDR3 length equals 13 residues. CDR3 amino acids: CAIESRGGETQYF. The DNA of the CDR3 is TGTGCCATCGAATCCCGGGGAGGGGAGACCCAGTACTTC.

The DNA for the CDR3 is TGTGCCAGCAAATTAGCGGGCTCCTACAATGAGCAGTTCTTC. This codes for CASKLAGSYNEQFF. The V call is TRBV27, the J call TRBJ2-1, with TRBD2 matching 7 bases. Germline trimming cut 7 bases from V and 0 bases from J; bases unmatched to any gene: 3. The germline gives CDR1 MNHEY, CDR2 SMNVEV (reference sequence). This CDR3 contains 14 residues.

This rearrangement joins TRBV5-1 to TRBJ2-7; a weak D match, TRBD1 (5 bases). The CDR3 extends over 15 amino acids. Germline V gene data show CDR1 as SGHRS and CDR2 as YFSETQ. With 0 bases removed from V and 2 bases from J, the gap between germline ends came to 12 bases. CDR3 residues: CASSLAQGYTYEQYF. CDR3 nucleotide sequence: TGCGCCAGCAGCTTGGCCCAGGGATATACCTACGAGCAGTACTTC. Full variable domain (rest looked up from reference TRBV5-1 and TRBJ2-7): KAGVTQTPRYLIKTRGQQVTLSCSPISGHRSVSWYQQTPGQGLQFLFEYFSETQRNKGNFPGRFSGRQFSNSRSEMNVSTLELGDSALYLCASSLAQGYTYEQYFGPGTRLTVT.

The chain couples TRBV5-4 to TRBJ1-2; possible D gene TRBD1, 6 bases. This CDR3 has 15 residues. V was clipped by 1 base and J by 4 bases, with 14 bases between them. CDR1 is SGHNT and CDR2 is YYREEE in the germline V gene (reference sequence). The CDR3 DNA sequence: TGTGCCAGCAGCTTGCAGCGGGGGGCTACCTATGGCTACACCTTC. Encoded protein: CASSLQRGATYGYTF.

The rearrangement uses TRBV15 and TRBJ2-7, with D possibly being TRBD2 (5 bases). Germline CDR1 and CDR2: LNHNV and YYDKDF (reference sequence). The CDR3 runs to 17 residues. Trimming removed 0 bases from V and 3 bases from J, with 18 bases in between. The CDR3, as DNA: TGTGCCACCAGCAGAGAACCCCCCGGGAAATGGGACTACGAGCAGTACTTC. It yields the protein CATSREPPGKWDYEQYF.

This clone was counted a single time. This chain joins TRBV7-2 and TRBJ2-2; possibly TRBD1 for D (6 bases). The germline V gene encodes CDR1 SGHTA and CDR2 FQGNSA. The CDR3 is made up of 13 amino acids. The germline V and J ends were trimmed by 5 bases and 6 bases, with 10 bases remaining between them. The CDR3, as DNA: TGTGCCAGCAGCCCATACAGGGCCGGGGAGCTGTTTTTT. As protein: CASSPYRAGELFF. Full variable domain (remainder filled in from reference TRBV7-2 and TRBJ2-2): GAGVSQSPSNKVTEKGKDVELRCDPISGHTALYWYRQSLGQGLEFLIYFQGNSAPDKSGLPSDRFSAERTGGSVSTLTIQRTQQEDSAVYLCASSPYRAGELFFGEGSRLTVL.

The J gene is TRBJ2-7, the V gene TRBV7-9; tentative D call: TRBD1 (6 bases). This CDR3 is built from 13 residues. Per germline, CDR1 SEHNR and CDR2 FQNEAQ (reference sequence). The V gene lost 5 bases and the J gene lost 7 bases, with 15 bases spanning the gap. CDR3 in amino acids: CASSRAWGLEQYF. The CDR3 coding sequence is TGTGCCAGCAGCCGGGCGTGGGGGCTTGAGCAGTACTTC.

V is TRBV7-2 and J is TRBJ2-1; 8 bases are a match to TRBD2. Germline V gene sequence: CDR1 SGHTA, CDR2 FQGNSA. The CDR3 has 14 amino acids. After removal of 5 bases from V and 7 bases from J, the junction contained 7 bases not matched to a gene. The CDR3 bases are TGTGCCAGCAGCCCGGGACTAGGAGTTAATGAGCAGTTCTTC. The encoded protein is CASSPGLGVNEQFF.

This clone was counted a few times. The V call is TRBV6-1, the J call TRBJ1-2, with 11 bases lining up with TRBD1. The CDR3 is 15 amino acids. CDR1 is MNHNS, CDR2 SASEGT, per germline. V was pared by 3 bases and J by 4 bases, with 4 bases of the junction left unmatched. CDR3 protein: CASSEDRGRFYGYTF. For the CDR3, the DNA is TGTGCCAGCAGTGAGGACAGGGGGCGCTTCTATGGCTACACCTTC.

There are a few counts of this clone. CDR3 nucleotides: TGTGCCATCCGTCAGGGGGCGCGTTCACCCCTCCACTTT. It specifies CAIRQGARSPLHF. The chain couples TRBV2 to TRBJ1-6, with TRBD1 identical over 8 bases. Trimming cost V 10 bases and J 9 bases; bases outside gene matches: 8. The germline CDR1 and CDR2 sequences are SNHLY and FYNNEI. The CDR3 loop spans 13 amino acids.

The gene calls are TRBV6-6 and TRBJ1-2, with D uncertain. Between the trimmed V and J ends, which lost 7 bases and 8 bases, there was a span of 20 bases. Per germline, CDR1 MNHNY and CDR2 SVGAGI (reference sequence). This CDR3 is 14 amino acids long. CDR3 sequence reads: CASKAYGRVNGYTF. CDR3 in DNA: TGTGCCAGCAAGGCCTACGGGCGGGTCAACGGCTACACCTTC.

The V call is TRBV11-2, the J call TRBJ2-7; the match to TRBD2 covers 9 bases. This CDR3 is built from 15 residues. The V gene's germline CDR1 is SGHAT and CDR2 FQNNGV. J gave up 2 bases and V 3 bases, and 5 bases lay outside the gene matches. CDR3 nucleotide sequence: TGTGCCAGCAGCTTGGGGCTAGCGGGAACCTACGAGCAGTACTTC. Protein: CASSLGLAGTYEQYF.

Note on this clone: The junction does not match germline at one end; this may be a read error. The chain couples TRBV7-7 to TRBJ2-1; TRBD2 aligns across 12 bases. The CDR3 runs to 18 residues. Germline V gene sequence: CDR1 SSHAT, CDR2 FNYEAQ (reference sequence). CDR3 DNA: TGTGCTAGCAGCTTCGGGACTAGCGGGCCCGGGAACTACAATGAGCAGTTCTTC. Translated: CASSFGTSGPGNYNEQFF.

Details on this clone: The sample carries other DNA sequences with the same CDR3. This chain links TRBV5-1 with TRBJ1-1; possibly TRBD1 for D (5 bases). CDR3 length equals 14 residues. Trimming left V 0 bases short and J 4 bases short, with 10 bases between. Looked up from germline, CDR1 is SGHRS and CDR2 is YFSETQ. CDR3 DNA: TGCGCCAGCAGCTTGGGGGGGGTGGGCACTGAAGCTTTCTTT. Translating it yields CASSLGGVGTEAFF. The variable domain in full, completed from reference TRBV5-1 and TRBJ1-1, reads KAGVTQTPRYLIKTRGQQVTLSCSPISGHRSVSWYQQTPGQGLQFLFEYFSETQRNKGNFPGRFSGRQFSNSRSEMNVSTLELGDSALYLCASSLGGVGTEAFFGQGTRLTVV.

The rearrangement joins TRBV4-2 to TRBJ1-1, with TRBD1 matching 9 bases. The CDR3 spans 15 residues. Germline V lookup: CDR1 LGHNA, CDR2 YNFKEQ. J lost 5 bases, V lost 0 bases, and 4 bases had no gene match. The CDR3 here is CASSQEQGAGTEAFF. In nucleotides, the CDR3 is TGTGCCAGCAGCCAAGAACAGGGGGCGGGAACTGAAGCTTTCTTT.

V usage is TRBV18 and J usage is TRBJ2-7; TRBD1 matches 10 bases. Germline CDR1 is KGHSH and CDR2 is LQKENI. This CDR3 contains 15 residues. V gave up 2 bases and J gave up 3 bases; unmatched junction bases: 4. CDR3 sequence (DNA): TGTGCCAGCTCACCAGGACAGGGGGAGAACTACGAGCAGTACTTC. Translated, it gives CASSPGQGENYEQYF.